This is a list of T cell receptor beta chains from one sample in a study of blood T cells in healthy people across ages. One entry per CDR3 protein, called by TCRdb with MiXCR from the 5' RACE reads. Of some 890,000 distinct CDR3 sequences in the sample, almost 30% were seen once. These sequences were also reported in another study, on T cells of mothers and their children.

Sequencing was done on a sample of blood. Receptors were obtained from a middle-aged woman in good health. Both conserved end residues are part of each CDR3. A D gene is named only where the DNA matches it firmly. Clone size, where shown, is once, few, many, or a class for clones that have expanded.

D gene	CDR3 length	V gene	J gene	clone size	CDR3 protein	CDR3 DNA
NA	14	TRBV4-1	TRBJ2-7	NA	CASSQVDGPYEQYF	TGCGCCAGCAGCCAAGTAGACGGGCCCTACGAGCAGTACTTC
NA	12	TRBV3-1	TRBJ2-5	few	CASSQDSGTQYF	TGTGCCAGCAGCCAAGACTCAGGGACCCAGTACTTC
NA	14	TRBV12-3/TRBV12-4	TRBJ1-1	NA	CASSPGQSVTEAFF	TGTGCCAGCAGCCCGGGACAATCAGTCACTGAAGCTTTCTTT
NA	13	TRBV12-3/TRBV12-4	TRBJ1-1	few	CASRASGGTEAFF	TGTGCCAGCAGGGCGTCCGGGGGCACTGAAGCTTTCTTT
NA	15	TRBV12-3/TRBV12-4	TRBJ1-6	many	CASSSQPEVYSPLHF	TGTGCCAGCAGTTCCCAGCCCGAGGTATATTCACCCCTCCACTTT
NA	17	TRBV5-1	TRBJ2-2	NA	CASSLAAGAYNTGELFF	TGCGCCAGCAGCTTGGCCGCGGGGGCGTACAACACCGGGGAGCTGTTTTTT
NA	14	TRBV29-1	TRBJ2-5	many	CSVSPMAGWETQYF	TGCAGCGTGTCCCCTATGGCGGGGTGGGAGACCCAGTACTTC
TRBD1	17	TRBV14	TRBJ1-2	NA	CASSLKAPGTGVYGYTF	TGTGCCAGCAGCCTTAAGGCCCCCGGGACAGGGGTCTATGGTTACACCTTC
TRBD2	19	TRBV6-1	TRBJ2-3	few	CASRTTFHRLAGTTDTQYF	TGTGCCAGCAGGACAACTTTCCACAGACTAGCGGGCACCACAGATACGCAGTATTTT
NA	13	TRBV14	TRBJ2-5	NA	CASSQWGRNGQYF	TGTGCCAGCAGCCAATGGGGCCGGAACGGGCAGTACTTC
TRBD1	18	TRBV3-1	TRBJ1-2	many	CASSQDLGGQLAAYGYTF	TGTGCCAGCAGCCAAGACCTGGGGGGACAGCTAGCAGCGTATGGCTACACCTTC
TRBD2	17	TRBV20-1	TRBJ2-5	many	CSARRISGGSFQETQYF	TGCAGTGCTAGACGGATTAGCGGGGGGTCCTTCCAAGAGACCCAGTACTTC
NA	13	TRBV12-3/TRBV12-4	TRBJ2-1	NA	CASSFPPGSEQFF	TGTGCCAGCAGTTTCCCCCCAGGTAGTGAGCAGTTCTTC
NA	16	TRBV5-1	TRBJ2-3	NA	CASSLIGTALEYTQYF	TGCGCCAGCAGCTTGATAGGGACGGCGTTAGAGTATACGCAGTATTTT
NA	12	TRBV9	TRBJ2-3	many	CASSVSLDTQYF	TGTGCCAGCAGCGTCTCGCTGGATACGCAGTATTTT
NA	15	TRBV2	TRBJ2-3	NA	CAGSEEADSTDTQYF	TGTGCCGGCAGTGAGGAAGCGGACAGCACAGATACGCAGTATTTT
NA	10	TRBV28	TRBJ2-1	few	CASGRNEQFF	TGTGCCAGCGGAAGAAATGAGCAGTTCTTC
TRBD2	14	TRBV18	TRBJ2-5	NA	CASSTGGRQETLYF	TGTGCCAGCTCCACCGGCGGGAGGCAAGAGACCCTGTACTTC
TRBD1	13	TRBV9	TRBJ2-7	many	CASSAGGSYEQYF	TGTGCCAGCAGTGCAGGGGGATCCTACGAGCAGTACTTC
TRBD1	17	TRBV7-3	TRBJ1-5	NA	CASSRKLGQGNNQPQHF	TGTGCCAGCAGCCGAAAGCTGGGACAGGGGAACAATCAGCCCCAGCATTTT
NA	15	TRBV5-1	TRBJ2-3	many	CASSLDRPYTDTQYF	TGCGCCAGCAGCTTGGACAGGCCATACACAGATACGCAGTATTTT
NA	11	TRBV5-1	TRBJ1-1	few	CASSLDNLAFF	TGCGCCAGCAGCTTGGACAATTTGGCTTTCTTT
TRBD1	14	TRBV6-5	TRBJ1-2	many	CASTAQGINYGYTF	TGTGCCAGCACCGCACAGGGGATTAACTATGGCTACACCTTC
NA	17	TRBV19	TRBJ2-1	NA	CASSIVTVGNSYNEQFF	TGTGCCAGTAGTATAGTGACCGTGGGGAACTCCTACAATGAGCAGTTCTTC
NA	13	TRBV14	TRBJ2-7	NA	CASSQDLEGEQYF	TGTGCCAGCAGCCAAGATCTAGAGGGCGAGCAGTACTTC
TRBD2	13	TRBV28	TRBJ2-4	once	CASRLAGQNIQYF	TGTGCCAGCAGGCTAGCGGGCCAAAACATTCAGTACTTC
NA	14	TRBV7-2	TRBJ2-1	NA	CASSFLRLQNEQFF	TGTGCCAGCAGCTTTTTGAGGTTGCAGAATGAGCAGTTCTTC
TRBD1	17	TRBV12-3/TRBV12-4	TRBJ2-2	few	CASSRYRDRGPGGELFF	TGTGCCAGCAGTCGATACCGGGACAGGGGGCCGGGCGGGGAGCTGTTTTTT
NA	13	TRBV28	TRBJ2-5	many	CASTEAMQETQYF	TGTGCCAGCACCGAAGCCATGCAAGAGACCCAGTACTTC
TRBD2	16	TRBV19	TRBJ2-1	few	CASSIGGSGSYNEQFF	TGTGCCAGTAGTATCGGGGGGTCCGGCTCCTACAATGAGCAGTTCTTC
NA	12	TRBV12-3/TRBV12-4	TRBJ2-1	many	CASSLQGTEQFF	TGTGCCAGCAGTCTACAGGGAACTGAGCAGTTCTTC
NA	13	TRBV7-3	TRBJ2-3	few	CASSSTLTSPQYF	TGTGCCAGCAGCTCAACGCTTACTAGCCCGCAGTATTTT